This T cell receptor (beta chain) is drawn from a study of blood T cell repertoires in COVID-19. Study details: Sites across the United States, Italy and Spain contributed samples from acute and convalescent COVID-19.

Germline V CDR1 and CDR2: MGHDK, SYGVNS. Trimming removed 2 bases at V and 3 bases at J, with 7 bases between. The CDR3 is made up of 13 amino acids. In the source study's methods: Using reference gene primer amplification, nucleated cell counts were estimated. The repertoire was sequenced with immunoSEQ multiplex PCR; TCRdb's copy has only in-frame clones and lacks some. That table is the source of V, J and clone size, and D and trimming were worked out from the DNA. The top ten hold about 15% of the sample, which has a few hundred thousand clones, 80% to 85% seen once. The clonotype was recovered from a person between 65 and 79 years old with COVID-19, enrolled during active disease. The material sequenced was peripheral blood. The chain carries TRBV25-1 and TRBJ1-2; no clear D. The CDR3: CASSEDMDYGYTF. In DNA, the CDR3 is TGTGCCAGCAGTGAAGACATGGACTATGGCTACACCTTC.